This TCR beta chain was sequenced in a study of cytomegalovirus exposure and HLA in healthy donors. Broader study findings: Within an earlier analysis, most TCR beta V segments proved productive either about 87% or about 30% of the time.

Trimming at V came to 0 bases and at J to 5 bases, leaving 3 bases not matched to a gene. The CDR3 is 16 amino acids. Germline V gene lookup returns CDR1 LGHNA and CDR2 YSLEER. Notes on this clone: What it binds is not known.

PCR was performed using 60 Vbeta and 13 Jbeta primers. Some clones are missing from TCRdb's copy, which holds only in-frame ones; the method was immunoSEQ multiplex PCR. The table lists approximately 160,000 clones, approximately 81% of them singletons. This TCR was sampled from a man aged 50-60 years in good health and CMV-seropositive. The chain carries TRBV4-3 and TRBJ2-1; 11 bases align to TRBD2. The specimen sequenced was PBMCs. CDR3 residues: CASSQDLAGGDNEQFF. The CDR3 nucleotides read TGCGCCAGCAGCCAAGATTTAGCGGGAGGGGACAATGAGCAGTTCTTC.